This TCR beta chain was captured in a study of CXCR3-negative and CXCR3-positive naive CD8 T cells. Study at large: Total TRB output reached 120 million to 150 million reads, about 1.5 +/- 0.3 million per library.

Study outcomes and limitations: In cryopreserved cells, CXCR3 expression partially decreased, and fresh PBMCs were used in most assays. TRB CDR3 properties indicated TCR strength, while surface CD5 was similar across naive subsets. CXCR3-expressing naive cells carried TRB CDR3s more hydrophobic than those of CXCR3-negative naive cells.

UMI-labeled 5' RACE TRB cDNA libraries were prepared from the cells. From its re-call of the 5' RACE reads, TCRdb lists each CDR3 protein once, without DNA. The sample totals some 150,000 distinct CDR3 sequences. Remarks on this clonotype: Its target is unknown.

This TCR came from a human donor in good health. Some clones in this sample may be carry-over from other donors' samples. Specimen: naive CXCR3+ CD8+ T cells from blood. The subset: CD45RO-CCR7+CD27+CD95- naive CD8+ T cells expressing CXCR3 (TNR3+).

CDR3 sequence: CASSFGQGNEQFF. The chain joins TRBV5-1 to TRBJ2-1; the TCRdb D gene call, TRBD1, has no DNA to confirm it. Germline CDR1 is SGHRS and CDR2 is YFSETQ. The CDR3 is 13 residues long.